The 20 T cell receptor beta chains given below trace back to one sample, sequenced in a study of resident and recirculating memory T cells in vitiligo. Libraries were prepared by immunoSEQ multiplex PCR; TCRdb keeps only in-frame clonotypes and omits some of them. The table shows more than 65,000 clones, with approximately 90% occurring only once. What was sequenced was blood. The receptor source for this set is a male donor with vitiligo.

V is TRBV4-3 and J is TRBJ2-6; TRBD1 matches 7 bases. Germline values: CDR1 LGHNA, CDR2 YSLEER. The CDR3 is 16 amino acids. With V trimmed by 2 bases and J by 1 base, 2 bases remained unmatched. This chain's CDR3 is CASSQRQGSGANVLTF. The DNA of the CDR3 is TGCGCCAGCAGCCAACGACAGGGTTCTGGGGCCAACGTCCTGACTTTC.

V and J are TRBV5-4 and TRBJ2-1; TRBD1 matches at 7 bases. Germline values: CDR1 SGHNT, CDR2 YYREEE (reference sequence). The CDR3 has 15 amino acids. V dropped 4 bases and J dropped 2; count of bases not matched to a gene: 6. The CDR3 nucleotides are TGTGCCAGCAGCCTCCCGGGACAGCCCTACAATGAGCAGTTCTTC. This codes for CASSLPGQPYNEQFF.

The sample holds a few counts of this clone. The chain couples TRBV4-2 to TRBJ2-7; 9 bases agree with TRBD1. Looked up from germline, CDR1 is LGHNA and CDR2 is YNFKEQ. V dropped 0 bases and J dropped 0; count of bases not matched to a gene: 3. The CDR3 is made up of 16 amino acids. The CDR3 DNA follows: TGTGCCAGCAGCCAAGACCCGGGACAGGGCTCCTACGAGCAGTACTTC. It specifies CASSQDPGQGSYEQYF.

V gene TRBV19 combines with J gene TRBJ2-7; 7 nucleotides align to TRBD2. The germline V gene encodes CDR1 LNHDA and CDR2 SQIVND (reference sequence). The ends lost 6 bases at V and 2 bases at J; junction bases unmatched: 10. The CDR3 contains 15 residues. CDR3 in amino acids: CASSAGPRGAYEQYF. Here the CDR3 DNA reads TGTGCCAGTAGCGCAGGGCCCCGGGGGGCCTACGAGCAGTACTTC.

The chain carries TRBV25-1 and TRBJ2-6; D call uncertain. Per the germline V gene, CDR1 is MGHDK and CDR2 is SYGVNS. The CDR3 runs to 14 residues. Trimming left V 4 bases short and J 0 bases short, with 4 bases between. CDR3 nucleotides: TGTGCCAGCAGTGCTTACTCTGGGGCCAACGTCCTGACTTTC. Encoded protein: CASSAYSGANVLTF.

This clone was recorded many times. The V gene is TRBV6-1, the J gene TRBJ1-1; possible D gene TRBD1, 5 bases. From germline, CDR1 is MNHNS and CDR2 SASEGT. Deletions cut 8 bases from V and 11 bases from J, with 24 bases between. The CDR3 length is 14 residues. The CDR3 here is CASAGRSKVLSAFF. For the CDR3, the DNA is TGTGCCAGCGCAGGGAGGAGTAAGGTTCTTTCCGCTTTCTTT.

The chain has TRBV7-9 and TRBJ2-1, with 7 bases fitting TRBD2. The J segment lost 6 bases and the V segment lost 5 bases, leaving 10 bases of the junction unmatched. This CDR3 spans 15 amino acids. Germline loops: CDR1 SEHNR, CDR2 FQNEAQ (reference sequence). In DNA, the CDR3 is TGTGCCAGCAGCATGGGGGGGGGTAGCCCCAATGAGCAGTTCTTC. Translated, it gives CASSMGGGSPNEQFF.

The CDR3 DNA reads TGCGCCAGCAGCTTGGTTGGCAGGCCGGGCACAGATACGCAGTATTTT. Protein sequence: CASSLVGRPGTDTQYF. This chain joins TRBV5-1 and TRBJ2-3; D uncertain. Germline assignment: CDR1 SGHRS and CDR2 YFSETQ. This CDR3 contains 16 residues. The germline V and J ends were trimmed by 0 bases and 1 base, with 12 bases remaining between them.

The chain recombines TRBV7-2 with TRBJ2-7, with 10 bases lining up with TRBD1. This CDR3 has 15 residues. The J segment lost 4 bases and the V segment lost 3 bases, leaving 6 bases of the junction unmatched. Germline CDR1 SGHTA, CDR2 FQGNSA. CDR3: CASSLAGDRGYEQYF. The CDR3 DNA reads TGTGCCAGCAGCTTGGCAGGGGACAGGGGTTACGAGCAGTACTTC.

This chain uses TRBV5-1 with TRBJ2-1; TRBD1 matches at 9 bases. V trimming: 6 bases; J trimming: 6 bases; junction bases outside the gene matches: 10. CDR3 length: 15 residues. Germline CDR1 is SGHRS and CDR2 is YFSETQ. CDR3 DNA: TGCGCCAGCACCTCAGGGACAGGGTGGGTCAATGAGCAGTTCTTC. This gives the protein CASTSGTGWVNEQFF.

The gene calls are TRBV5-1 and TRBJ2-7; D might be TRBD1 (5 bases). The germline V and J ends were trimmed by 4 bases and 0 bases, with 14 bases remaining between them. From germline, CDR1 is SGHRS and CDR2 YFSETQ. This CDR3 has 15 amino acids. CDR3 amino acids: CASSPLGRSSYEQYF. The CDR3 nucleotides are TGCGCCAGCAGCCCCTTGGGGCGCAGCTCCTACGAGCAGTACTTC. The full variable domain, its missing parts supplied by reference TRBV5-1 and TRBJ2-7, is KAGVTQTPRYLIKTRGQQVTLSCSPISGHRSVSWYQQTPGQGLQFLFEYFSETQRNKGNFPGRFSGRQFSNSRSEMNVSTLELGDSALYLCASSPLGRSSYEQYFGPGTRLTVT.

This clone appeared a single time. V usage is TRBV4-3 and J usage is TRBJ2-5; 7 bases line up with TRBD2. The length of the CDR3 is 15 residues. Germline V CDR1 and CDR2: LGHNA, YSLEER. After removal of 0 bases from V and 2 bases from J, the junction contained 3 bases not matched to a gene. CDR3 in amino acids: CASSQEMGGQETQYF. The DNA for the CDR3 is TGCGCCAGCAGCCAAGAGATGGGGGGGCAAGAGACCCAGTACTTC.

The J gene is TRBJ1-2, the V gene TRBV4-2; 7 nucleotides line up with TRBD1. The J segment lost 3 bases and the V segment lost 3 bases, leaving 4 bases of the junction unmatched. The CDR3 extends over 14 amino acids. CDR1 is LGHNA, CDR2 YNFKEQ, per germline. The CDR3 DNA follows: TGTGCCAGCAGCCAGGGGGACAGCTACTATGGCTACACCTTC. Its translation: CASSQGDSYYGYTF.

V and J are TRBV5-1 and TRBJ1-3; a possible D gene is TRBD1 (6 bases). The V end lost 0 bases, the J end lost 2 bases, and 12 bases lay between the germline ends. Germline CDR1 SGHRS, CDR2 YFSETQ. The CDR3 is 16 amino acids. CDR3 in DNA: TGCGCCAGCAGCTTGGGGCTGGGGGCGGCTGGAAACACCATATATTTT. Protein: CASSLGLGAAGNTIYF.

This clone came up once. The rearrangement joins TRBV5-1 to TRBJ2-3, with TRBD2 as a possible D gene (6 bases). The ends were cut back, 0 bases at V and 2 bases at J, with 10 bases in the middle. Germline assignment: CDR1 SGHRS and CDR2 YFSETQ. The CDR3 spans 15 residues. This CDR3 is CASSLGDFSTDTQYF. Written as DNA, the CDR3 is TGCGCCAGCAGCTTGGGGGACTTTTCCACAGATACGCAGTATTTT.

This chain connects TRBV25-1 to TRBJ2-7; no reliable D call. Germline loops: CDR1 MGHDK, CDR2 SYGVNS. The V and J ends lost 3 bases and 4 bases respectively, with 10 bases between them. CDR3 length equals 13 residues. CDR3 protein: CASSEPHTYEQYF. CDR3 bases: TGTGCCAGCAGTGAGCCACATACGTACGAGCAGTACTTC.

Turning to this clone: One end of the junction varies from germline; a read error may be responsible. The chain uses TRBV7-3 and TRBJ2-3, with 12 bases fitting TRBD2. The CDR3 runs 18 residues. The germline gives CDR1 SGHTA, CDR2 FQGTGA. CDR3 in amino acids: CASSLTLAGGRNTDTQYF. CDR3 DNA sequence: TGTGCCAGCAGCCTAACCCTAGCGGGGGGGCGGAACACAGATACGCAGTATTTT.

V usage is TRBV11-2 and J usage is TRBJ2-7, with D possibly TRBD2 on 5 matching bases. Deletions cut 3 bases from V and 0 bases from J, with 15 bases between. The CDR3 has 16 residues. The V gene's germline CDR1 is SGHAT and CDR2 FQNNGV. CDR3 amino acids: CASSFPLDSNSYEQYF. In nucleotides, the CDR3 is TGTGCCAGCAGCTTCCCATTGGACTCAAACTCCTACGAGCAGTACTTC.

The J gene is TRBJ2-5, the V gene TRBV5-1; TRBD2 is a possible D gene (6 bases). The J call is doubtful: the DNA matches TRBJ2-7 better. Germline V gene sequence: CDR1 SGHRS, CDR2 YFSETQ. The CDR3 has 17 residues. This CDR3 is CASSLVGRGEGRYEQYF. The DNA for the CDR3 is TGCGCCAGCAGCTTGGTAGGGCGGGGAGAAGGTCGCTACGAGCAGTACTTC.

The chain recombines TRBV30 with TRBJ1-5; D unclear. The length of the CDR3 is 12 residues. Trimming shortened V by 2 bases and J by 7 bases, and 9 bases separated the two germline ends. Germline V CDR1 and CDR2: GTSNPN, SVGIG (reference sequence). The CDR3 is CAWSRGGQPQHF. CDR3 sequence (DNA): TGTGCCTGGAGTCGAGGCGGCCAGCCCCAGCATTTT.